This is a list of T cell receptor beta chains from one sample in a study of beta chain features in type 1 diabetes. Profiled with immunoSEQ multiplex PCR; TCRdb holds only in-frame clones, not every one. In the table there are roughly 230,000 clones, over 8.5% of which are singletons. Sample: naive CD4+ T cells from blood. Receptors originate from a woman aged 18-29 years in good health. CDR3s include the opening cysteine and the closing phenylalanine or tryptophan. The order of the fields is D gene, clone size, V gene, J gene, CDR3 protein, CDR3 DNA. A D gene is named only where the DNA matches it firmly. Clone size, where shown, is once, few, many, or a class for clones that have expanded.

>TRBD1|few|TRBV19|TRBJ1-1
CASSDPGQGSSMNTEAFF
TGTGCCAGTAGTGACCCGGGACAGGGGTCGTCAATGAACACTGAAGCTTTCTTT
>.|.|TRBV5-1|TRBJ2-1
CASSLEQDSYNEQFF
TGCGCCAGCAGCTTGGAACAGGACTCCTACAATGAGCAGTTCTTC
>.|few|TRBV5-1|TRBJ2-1
CASSLQGGSYNEQFF
TGCGCCAGCAGCTTGCAGGGTGGATCCTACAATGAGCAGTTCTTC
>TRBD2|.|TRBV5-1|TRBJ2-1
CASTTGTSGNNEQFF
TGCGCCAGCACCACCGGGACTAGCGGAAACAATGAGCAGTTCTTC
>.|.|TRBV6-5|TRBJ2-2
CASSYDGRGNTGELFF
TGTGCCAGCAGTTACGATGGGCGGGGGAACACCGGGGAGCTGTTTTTT
>TRBD1|.|TRBV27|TRBJ1-1
CASSFQGAGGTEAFF
TGTGCCAGCAGTTTCCAGGGGGCAGGGGGCACTGAAGCTTTCTTT
>TRBD2|.|TRBV9|TRBJ2-1
CASSEERGYNEQFF
TGTGCCAGCAGCGAGGAGCGGGGGTACAATGAGCAGTTCTTC
>.|few|TRBV9|TRBJ1-2
CASSDAQGYGYTF
TGTGCCAGCAGCGATGCCCAGGGCTATGGCTACACCTTC
>.|many|TRBV18|TRBJ2-5
CASSPDQETQYF
TGTGCCAGCTCACCCGACCAAGAGACCCAGTACTTC
>.|.|TRBV7-9|TRBJ1-1
CASSLGGSGAFEAFF
TGTGCCAGCAGCTTAGGGGGCAGTGGCGCGTTTGAAGCTTTCTTT
>TRBD1|few|TRBV5-1|TRBJ1-2
CASSLGTAQSGYTF
TGCGCCAGCAGCCTGGGGACAGCCCAATCTGGCTACACCTTC
>TRBD2|.|TRBV30|TRBJ2-3
CAWSVAGGADTQYF
TGTGCCTGGAGTGTAGCGGGAGGGGCCGATACGCAGTATTTT
>.|few|TRBV30|TRBJ2-7
CAWTGFRGRPAKYEQYF
TGTGCCTGGACGGGATTCAGGGGTCGGCCGGCGAAATACGAGCAGTACTTC
>.|.|TRBV30|TRBJ1-2
CAWSVRQGYGYTF
TGTGCCTGGAGTGTACGGCAGGGATATGGCTACACCTTC
>TRBD1|few|TRBV30|TRBJ1-2
CAWSLRTGGAIGYTF
TGTGCCTGGAGTCTTCGGACAGGGGGGGCGATAGGCTACACCTTC
>TRBD1|.|TRBV29-1|TRBJ2-7
CSVEAVGGGTGGNEQYF
TGCAGCGTTGAAGCCGTCGGGGGAGGGACAGGGGGCAACGAGCAGTACTTC
>.|few|TRBV4-1|TRBJ2-2
CASSQEQGTWTGELFF
TGCGCCAGCAGCCAAGAGCAGGGAACATGGACCGGGGAGCTGTTTTTT
>TRBD1|many|TRBV7-9|TRBJ1-5
CASSKGQNQPQHF
TGTGCCAGCAGCAAGGGACAGAATCAGCCCCAGCATTTT
>.|.|TRBV19|TRBJ2-7
CASSQGTNYEQYF
TGTGCCAGTAGTCAGGGGACGAACTACGAGCAGTACTTC
>TRBD1|few|TRBV7-9|TRBJ1-3
CASSDRVSGNTIYF
TGTGCCAGCAGCGACAGGGTTTCGGGAAACACCATATATTTT
>.|.|TRBV18|TRBJ1-5
CASSPPGVANQPQHF
TGTGCCAGCTCACCACCCGGGGTCGCAAATCAGCCCCAGCATTTT
>TRBD2|.|TRBV11-2|TRBJ2-5
CASSLGGVSQTQYF
TGTGCCAGCAGCTTGGGGGGGGTCTCCCAGACCCAGTACTTC
>.|few|TRBV7-2|TRBJ1-5
CASSLVAGGNQPQHF
TGTGCCAGCAGCTTAGTGGCCGGGGGAAATCAGCCCCAGCATTTT
>TRBD1|.|TRBV10-3|TRBJ1-1
CATLDRANTEAFF
TGTGCCACACTGGACAGGGCAAACACTGAAGCTTTCTTT
>.|.|TRBV29-1|TRBJ1-1
CSVSPLFGTEAFF
TGCAGCGTTTCCCCCCTCTTCGGCACTGAAGCTTTCTTT
>TRBD1|few|TRBV6-1|TRBJ2-5
CASSERIGTGRSGTQYF
TGTGCCAGCAGTGAACGGATCGGGACAGGAAGATCCGGGACCCAGTACTTC
>TRBD2|many|TRBV7-9|TRBJ2-7
CASSPGLAGSYEQYF
TGTGCCAGCAGCCCGGGACTAGCGGGGTCCTACGAGCAGTACTTC
>TRBD2|few|TRBV6-5|TRBJ2-3
CASSYLTSGSTDTQYF
TGTGCCAGCAGTTACTTAACTAGCGGGAGCACAGATACGCAGTATTTT
>.|few|TRBV30|TRBJ2-3
CAWSRTRTDTQYF
TGTGCCTGGAGTAGAACACGCACAGATACGCAGTATTTT
>TRBD1|few|TRBV18|TRBJ1-5
CASSRDRNSNQPQHF
TGTGCCAGCTCCCGGGACAGAAATAGCAATCAGCCCCAGCATTTT
>TRBD2|.|TRBV9|TRBJ2-1
CASSTGTSGNEQFF
TGTGCCAGCAGCACCGGGACTAGCGGCAATGAGCAGTTCTTC
>TRBD1|.|TRBV19|TRBJ2-3
CASSIRGGEVHTQYF
TGTGCCAGTAGTATACGAGGGGGCGAAGTGCATACGCAGTATTTT
>.|.|TRBV7-9|TRBJ2-7
CASSPPGTYEQYF
TGTGCCAGCAGCCCGCCCGGGACCTACGAGCAGTACTTC